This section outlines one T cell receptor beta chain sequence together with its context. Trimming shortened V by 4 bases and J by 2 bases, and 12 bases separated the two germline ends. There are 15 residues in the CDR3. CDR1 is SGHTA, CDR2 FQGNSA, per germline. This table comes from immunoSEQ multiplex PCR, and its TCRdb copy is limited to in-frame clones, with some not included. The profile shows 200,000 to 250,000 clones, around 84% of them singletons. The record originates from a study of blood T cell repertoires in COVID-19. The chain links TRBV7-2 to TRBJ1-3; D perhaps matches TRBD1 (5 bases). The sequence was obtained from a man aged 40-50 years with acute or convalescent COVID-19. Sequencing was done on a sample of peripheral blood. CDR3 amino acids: CASSSQGRTGNTIYF. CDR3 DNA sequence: TGTGCCAGCAGCTCCCAGGGAAGGACTGGAAACACCATATATTTT.